This TCR beta chain is from a study of cytomegalovirus exposure and HLA in healthy donors. Findings of the study overall: HLA-A and HLA-B allele assignments for most subjects were reportedly predicted accurately using TCR beta sequences. The productive fraction for most TCR beta V segments was about 90% or about 30% in an earlier analysis. Listed as cytomegalovirus-associated were over 150 TCR beta chains.

This CDR3 spans 14 amino acids. Per germline, CDR1 SQVTM and CDR2 ANQGSEA. V trimming: 4 bases; J trimming: 4 bases; junction bases outside the gene matches: 5. On this clone: No antigen is known for it.

With 60 Vbeta and 13 Jbeta primers, the PCR was carried out. The data were produced by immunoSEQ multiplex PCR, yet TCRdb's version contains in-frame clones alone and is incomplete. The table shows about 200,000 clones, with approximately 86% occurring only once. V and J are TRBV29-1 and TRBJ2-1, with 9 nucleotides matching TRBD2. Sequencing input: PBMCs. This clonotype originated in a woman aged 25 to 39 in good health and CMV-seronegative. CDR3 sequence: CSVGASGVYNEQFF. The CDR3 region has the DNA TGCAGCGTTGGGGCTAGCGGGGTATACAATGAGCAGTTCTTC.